This note documents a single T cell receptor (beta chain) sequence. These data originate in a study of T cell changes during pregnancy in multiple sclerosis. The CDR3 covers 16 residues. Some clones are missing from TCRdb's copy, which holds only in-frame ones; the method was immunoSEQ multiplex PCR. This sample carries about 44,000 clones, 80% to 95% of them seen once, and the ten largest clones take 0.7%. This clonotype originated in a female donor with multiple sclerosis, enrolled in a pregnancy study. This chain joins TRBV21-1 and TRBJ1-5; TRBD1, as called in the table, went unchecked against the DNA. TRBV21-1 is marked as a pseudogene. The specimen was CD4+ T cells from peripheral blood mononuclear cells, collected before pregnancy. The CDR3 coding sequence is TGTGCCAGCAGCAAAAAGGGCAGGGGCGACAATCAGCCCCAGCATTTT. Amino acid sequence: CASSKKGRGDNQPQHF.